This entry concerns a single T cell receptor (beta chain). This clone appeared a single time. Its antigen remains unidentified. Within one base of it there is no much larger clone, and no base qualities were kept. The immunoSEQ Assay, a bias-controlled multiplex PCR, was used to amplify TCRbeta CDR3 regions from genomic DNA. Processing in the source paper ran as follows. Within the assay, amplification of reference gene primers was used to estimate how many nucleated cells each sample contained. Sequence reads were collapsed and filtered to measure the absolute abundance of every unique TCRbeta CDR3 rearrangement. For each sample, productive Simpson clonality was calculated as the square root of Simpson's diversity index across productive rearrangements. This is the immuneACCESS table as TCRdb keeps it, with only in-frame sequences that have V and J called. A part of the clones is gone; compared with another copy, unresolved V genes explain less than half, and the rest is unexplained. Clone size and the V and J calls come from that table; the DNA yielded D and trimming. In all, the sample holds over 85,000 clones, and around 87% of those were seen once. In total, the top ten clones hold around 16% of the sample.

Each collaborating institution followed its own protocols to collect whole blood in K2EDTA tubes. For TCRbeta analysis, collaborator samples were shipped as frozen whole blood, as isolated PBMCs, or as DNA extracted from either sample type. This sample is part of a study of blood T cell repertoires in COVID-19 (dated by TCRdb to about 2020). For the study in its entirety: Samples from collaborators originated in the United States, Italy and Spain and spanned both the acute and convalescent phases of COVID-19. Where available, HLA class I and class II types were taken from metadata supplied by the sample provider and were not determined by assay-based typing. The repertoires were released in a freely available public database meant as a resource for research on the immune response to SARS-CoV-2. The prospective study material was composed of cDNA or gDNA derived from T cells, B-cell-depleted T cells, or PBMCs. Subjects who had been exposed to COVID-19, were actively infected with it, or had recovered from it provided the deeply sampled blood TCRbeta repertoires that made up the dataset. Nearly every sample came with metadata listing a de-identified subject ID, COVID-19 status, age in years and sex. Samples were obtained from the ongoing ImmuneRACE study (first 160 participants) and from 1,254 subjects provided by 6 global collaborators.

Study-wide findings and limitations: The amount of clinical and demographic metadata varied by source and participant and was provided uncurated.

V is clipped by 8 bases and J by 3 bases, and the sequence between their germline boundaries is 13 bases long. The germline V gene sets CDR1 to KGHSH and CDR2 to LQKENI. Its CDR3 holds 13 amino acids, cysteine through phenylalanine. CDR3 DNA is the only sequence kept; it has 39 bases, read in frame from the first base. The V and J segments used are TRBV18 and TRBJ1-1; the D gene is perhaps TRBD1, on 5 matching bases. The TCR originated in a male donor with acute or convalescent COVID-19. The sequencing sample was made of peripheral blood. The CDR3 protein is CASKGAVDTEAFF. The DNA reads TGTGCCAGCAAAGGGGCAGTGGACACTGAAGCTTTCTTT. Outside the CDR3, residues come from the reference TRBV18 and TRBJ1-1 proteins, so the full variable domain is: NAGVMQNPRHLVRRRGQEARLRCSPMKGHSHVYWYRQLPEEGLKFMVYLQKENIIDESGMPKERFSAEFPKEGPSILRIQQVVRGDSAAYFCASKGAVDTEAFFGQGTRLTVV.